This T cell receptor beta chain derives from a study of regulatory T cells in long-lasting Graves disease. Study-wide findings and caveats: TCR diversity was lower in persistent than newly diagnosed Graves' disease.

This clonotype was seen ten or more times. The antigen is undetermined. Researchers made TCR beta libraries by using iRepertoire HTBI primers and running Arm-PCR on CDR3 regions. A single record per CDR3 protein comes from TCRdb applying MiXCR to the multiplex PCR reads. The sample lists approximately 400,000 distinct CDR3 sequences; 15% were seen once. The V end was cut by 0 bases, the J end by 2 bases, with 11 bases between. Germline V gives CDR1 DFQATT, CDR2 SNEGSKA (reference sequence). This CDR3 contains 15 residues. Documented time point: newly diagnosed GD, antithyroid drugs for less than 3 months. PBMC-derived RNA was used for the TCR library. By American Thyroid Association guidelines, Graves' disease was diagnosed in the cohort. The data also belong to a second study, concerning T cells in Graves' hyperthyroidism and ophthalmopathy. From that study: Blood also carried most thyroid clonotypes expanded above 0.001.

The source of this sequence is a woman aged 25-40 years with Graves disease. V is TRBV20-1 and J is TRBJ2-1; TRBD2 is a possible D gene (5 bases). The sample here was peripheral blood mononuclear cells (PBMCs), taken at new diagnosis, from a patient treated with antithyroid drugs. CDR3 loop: CSARETGNTYNEQFF. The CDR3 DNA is TGCAGTGCTAGAGAAACGGGGAACACCTACAATGAGCAGTTCTTC.